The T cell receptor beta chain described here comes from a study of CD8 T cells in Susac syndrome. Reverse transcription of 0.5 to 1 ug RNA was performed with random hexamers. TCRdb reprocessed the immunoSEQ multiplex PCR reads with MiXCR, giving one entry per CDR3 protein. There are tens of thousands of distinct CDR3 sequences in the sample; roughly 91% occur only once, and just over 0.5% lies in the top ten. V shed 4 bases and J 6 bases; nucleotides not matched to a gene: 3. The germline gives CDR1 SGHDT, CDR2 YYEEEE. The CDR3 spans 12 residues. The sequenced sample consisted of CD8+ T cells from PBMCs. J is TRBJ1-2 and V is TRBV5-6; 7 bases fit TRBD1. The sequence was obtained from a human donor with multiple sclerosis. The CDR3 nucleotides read TGTGCCAGCAGCCAAGGGGGCCATGGCTACACCTTC. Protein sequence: CASSQGGHGYTF.